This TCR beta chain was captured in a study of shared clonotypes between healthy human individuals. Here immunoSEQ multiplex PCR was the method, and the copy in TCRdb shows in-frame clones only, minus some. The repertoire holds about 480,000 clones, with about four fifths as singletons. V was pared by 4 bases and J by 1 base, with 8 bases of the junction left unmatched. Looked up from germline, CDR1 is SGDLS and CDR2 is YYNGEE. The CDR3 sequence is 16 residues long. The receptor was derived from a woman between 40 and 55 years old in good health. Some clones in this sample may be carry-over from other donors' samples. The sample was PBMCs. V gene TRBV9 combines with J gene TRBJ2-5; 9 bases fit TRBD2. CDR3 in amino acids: CASSLSGRGGQETQYF. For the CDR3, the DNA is TGTGCCAGCAGCCTTAGCGGGAGAGGGGGCCAAGAGACCCAGTACTTC.